The table lists the clone carrying this TCR beta chain with a few counts. Antigen specificity is unknown. The Oncomine TCR Beta short-read assay generated sequence data from the DNA of cultured CD4+ T cells. Cultures of CD4+ T cells served as the source for extracting genomic DNA. TCRdb passed the PCR reads through MiXCR, listing each CDR3 protein once. This table has approximately 12,000 distinct CDR3 sequences, over 50% appearing once. This sample was taken from a study of vaccination and CD4 T cells after COVID-19. Study-wide context: Cellular stimulation was performed using overlapping spike peptides derived from SARS-CoV-2, HCoV-NL63, HCoV-OC43 and HCoV-229E.

As to treatment: roughly ten-day PBMC culture with coronavirus spike peptide pools or control peptides (ViraFEST assay). TCR sequencing followed the expansion of antigen-specific T cells with peptide pools in ViraFEST. Cells received half-medium changes with fresh IL-2 medium on days 3 and 7. Sequenced sample: CD4+ T cells from blood, cultured in vitro. The receptor comes from a human donor who had recovered from COVID-19.

In nucleotides, the CDR3 is TGTGCCAGCAGTCAAGGAGATACGCAGTATTTT. As protein: CASSQGDTQYF. The genes are TRBV6-1 and TRBJ2-3, with no clear D. The CDR3 extends over 11 amino acids. Trimming cost V 5 bases and J 5 bases, with 5 bases left between them. The germline gives CDR1 MNHNS, CDR2 SASEGT.